The source of this T cell receptor (beta chain) is a study of control samples from healthy donors and cancer patients. Only in-frame clones appear in the TCRdb table, and some are missing; sequencing was by immunoSEQ multiplex PCR. Here the sample spans tens of thousands of clones, 83% being singletons. On this clone itself: The same CDR3 also results from other DNA sequences found in this sample.

The CDR3 has 12 amino acids. Between the trimmed V and J ends, which lost 0 bases and 5 bases, there was a span of 4 bases. Germline CDR1 and CDR2: SGDLS and YYNGEE. Sequencing was carried out using blood. This chain links TRBV9 with TRBJ2-3, with no clear D. This sequence was found in a man aged 60 to 75 in good health. The CDR3 protein is CASSVVGDTQYF. CDR3 sequence (DNA): TGTGCCAGCAGCGTAGTGGGAGATACGCAGTATTTT.